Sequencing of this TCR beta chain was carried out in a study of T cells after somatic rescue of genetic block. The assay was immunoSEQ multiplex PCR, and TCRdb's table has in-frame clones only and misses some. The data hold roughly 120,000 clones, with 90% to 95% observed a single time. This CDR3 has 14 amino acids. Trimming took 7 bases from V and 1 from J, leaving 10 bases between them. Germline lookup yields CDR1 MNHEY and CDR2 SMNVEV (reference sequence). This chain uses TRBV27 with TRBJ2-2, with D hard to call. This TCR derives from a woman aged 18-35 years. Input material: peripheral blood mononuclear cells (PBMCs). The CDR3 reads CASTRFQNTGELFF. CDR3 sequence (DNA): TGTGCCAGCACCCGCTTCCAGAACACCGGGGAGCTGTTTTTT.